The sequence of this TCR beta chain was determined in a study of cytomegalovirus exposure and HLA in healthy donors. Notes on this clone: The antigen remains undetermined.

The J segment lost 4 bases and the V segment lost 5 bases, leaving 7 bases of the junction unmatched. CDR3 length: 14 residues. Germline assignment: CDR1 SGHTA and CDR2 FQGTGA. PCR involved 60 Vbeta and 13 Jbeta primers. Sequencing was performed with immunoSEQ multiplex PCR; in TCRdb, only in-frame clones are kept and a portion is missing. The repertoire includes some 150,000 clones, 77% of them detected once, and under 2% sits in the top ten. General observations from the study: The study labeled more than 150 TCR beta chains cytomegalovirus-associated.

The chain employs TRBV7-3 and TRBJ2-5, with 7 bases lining up with TRBD2. This receptor was identified in a woman younger than 45 in good health and CMV-seronegative. Sequences were obtained from PBMCs. Here the CDR3 reads CASSQSGTGETQYF. CDR3 nucleotides: TGTGCCAGCAGCCAGAGCGGGACGGGAGAGACCCAGTACTTC.